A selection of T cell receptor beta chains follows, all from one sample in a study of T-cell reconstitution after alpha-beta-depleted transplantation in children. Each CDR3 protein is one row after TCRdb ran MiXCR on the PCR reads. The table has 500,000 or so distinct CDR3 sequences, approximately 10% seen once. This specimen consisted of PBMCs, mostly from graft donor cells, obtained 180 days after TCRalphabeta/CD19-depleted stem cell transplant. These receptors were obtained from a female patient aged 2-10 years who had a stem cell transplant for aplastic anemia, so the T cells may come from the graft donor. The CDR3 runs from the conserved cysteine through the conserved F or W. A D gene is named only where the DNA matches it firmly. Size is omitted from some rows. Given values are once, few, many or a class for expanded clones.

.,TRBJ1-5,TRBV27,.,TGTGCCAGCGCCCTAAATAGGTTTGGCAATCAGCCCCAGCATTTT,CASALNRFGNQPQHF
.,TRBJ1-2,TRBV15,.,TGTGCCACCAGCAGAGAGGGGCGCAGGTCGGGCTATGGCTACACCTTC,CATSREGRRSGYGYTF
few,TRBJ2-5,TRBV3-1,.,TGTGCCAGCAGCCCAACCACAGGGACCGGCGAGACCCAGTACTTC,CASSPTTGTGETQYF
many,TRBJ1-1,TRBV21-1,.,TGTGCCAGCAGCAAAGTAACGAGGGGACTGAGTACTGAAGCTTTCTTT,CASSKVTRGLSTEAFF
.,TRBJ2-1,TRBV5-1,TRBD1,TGCGCCAGCATCGACAGGGGGCTTGGAAATGAGCAGTTCTTC,CASIDRGLGNEQFF
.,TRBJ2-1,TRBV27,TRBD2,TGTGCCAGCAGTCTCCTAGCGGTTAATTACAATGAGCAGTTCTTC,CASSLLAVNYNEQFF
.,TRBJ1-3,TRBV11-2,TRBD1,TGTGCCAGCAGTACCAGGACAGGCGGCTCGGGGACTGGAAACACCATATATTTT,CASSTRTGGSGTGNTIYF
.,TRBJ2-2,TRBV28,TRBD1,TGTGCCAGCAGGAACAGGGGATCGGGAACCGGGGAGCTGTTTTTT,CASRNRGSGTGELFF
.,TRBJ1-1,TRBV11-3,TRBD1,TGTGCCAGCAGCCCCCAGGACAGGGAGAACACTGAAGCTTTCTTT,CASSPQDRENTEAFF
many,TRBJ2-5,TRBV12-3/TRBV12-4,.,TGTGCCAGCAGTTTCTGGGGGGACGCGGAGACCCAGTACTTC,CASSFWGDAETQYF
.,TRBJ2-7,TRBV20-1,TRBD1,TGCAGTGCTACCAGACAGGGGGATATACCCTACGAGCAGTACTTC,CSATRQGDIPYEQYF
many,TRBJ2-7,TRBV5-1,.,TGCGCCAGCAGCACATCAGATCGACTCGAGCAGTACTTC,CASSTSDRLEQYF
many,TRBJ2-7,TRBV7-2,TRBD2,TGTGCCAGCAGCAGGGGACTAGCGAACGAGCAGTACTTC,CASSRGLANEQYF
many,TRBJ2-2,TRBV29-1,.,TGCAGCGTTCCAACAGGGATCGGGGAGCTGTTTTTT,CSVPTGIGELFF
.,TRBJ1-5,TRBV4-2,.,TGTGCCAGCAGCCCCGGACACCTAAGCAATCAGCCCCAGCATTTT,CASSPGHLSNQPQHF
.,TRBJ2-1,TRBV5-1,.,TGCGCCAGCAGCTTCGTTGACAATGAGCAGTTCTTC,CASSFVDNEQFF
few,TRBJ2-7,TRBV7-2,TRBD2,TGTGCCAGCAGCAGACTAGCGGGAGTCTACGAGCAGTACTTC,CASSRLAGVYEQYF
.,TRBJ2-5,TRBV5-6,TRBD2,TGTGCCAGCAGCTTGCAGGGCCGGGGGGAGAGGCGAGAGACCCAGTACTTC,CASSLQGRGERRETQYF
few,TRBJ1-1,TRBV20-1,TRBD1,TGCAGTGCCTCAGGGGGGGCGAACACTGAAGCTTTCTTT,CSASGGANTEAFF
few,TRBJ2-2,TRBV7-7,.,TGTGCCAGCAGCTCCCTCTTCGCGAGTAACACCGGGGAGCTGTTTTTT,CASSSLFASNTGELFF
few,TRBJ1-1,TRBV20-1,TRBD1,TGCAGTGCTAGGGACAGGGGATTCACTGAAGCTTTCTTT,CSARDRGFTEAFF
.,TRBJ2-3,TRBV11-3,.,TGTGCCAGCAGCCCAGTCCCACAGGATCCGGGGAGAGCGCAGTATTTT,CASSPVPQDPGRAQYF
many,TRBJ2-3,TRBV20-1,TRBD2,TGCAGTGCTAGAGGGGCTAGCGGGACCACAGATACGCAGTATTTT,CSARGASGTTDTQYF
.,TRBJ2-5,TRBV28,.,TGTGCCAGCAGTTTAACACGGTCAGAGACCCAGTACTTC,CASSLTRSETQYF
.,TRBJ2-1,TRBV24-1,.,TGTGCCACCAGTGTGCTAAATGAGCAGTTCTTC,CATSVLNEQFF
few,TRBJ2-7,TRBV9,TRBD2,TGTGCCAGCAGCCCGGGGGGGACTGCCTACGGCGAGCAGTACTTC,CASSPGGTAYGEQYF
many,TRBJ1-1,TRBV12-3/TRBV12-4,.,TGTGCCAGCAGTAAGGCGATGGGGGGACACACTGAAGCTTTCTTT,CASSKAMGGHTEAFF
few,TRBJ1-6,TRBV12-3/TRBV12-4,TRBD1,TGTGCCAGCAGTTCTAGGACAGGGAATAATTCACCCCTCCACTTT,CASSSRTGNNSPLHF